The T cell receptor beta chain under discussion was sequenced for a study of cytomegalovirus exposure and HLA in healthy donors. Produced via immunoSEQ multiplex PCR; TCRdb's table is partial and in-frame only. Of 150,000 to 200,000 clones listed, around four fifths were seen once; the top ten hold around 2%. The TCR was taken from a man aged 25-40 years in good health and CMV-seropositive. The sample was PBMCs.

CDR3 sequence (DNA): TGTGCCAGCAGCTCACCGTTAGCAGATACGCAGTATTTT. Protein product: CASSSPLADTQYF. The V gene is TRBV5-4, the J gene TRBJ2-3; D is uncertain. CDR3 length equals 13 residues. The V end lost 3 bases, the J end lost 4 bases, and 9 bases lay between the germline ends. From germline, CDR1 is SGHNT and CDR2 YYREEE (reference sequence).